The clone carrying this TCR beta chain appeared a few times. The target antigen is unknown. At one boundary the junction diverges from the germline segment, which might be a read error. TCR beta CDR3 region amplification was performed from RNA transcripts. TCR CDR3 regions were first amplified by RT-PCR with HTBI primers. A single record per CDR3 protein comes from TCRdb applying MiXCR to the multiplex PCR reads. The sample contains around 300,000 distinct CDR3 sequences, approximately 14% of which appear only once. Germline CDR1 is SNHLY and CDR2 is FYNNEI. The CDR3 consists of 15 residues. Graves' hyperthyroidism showing no ophthalmopathy progression within 18 months was considered stable. The sample comes from a study of T cells in Graves' hyperthyroidism and ophthalmopathy. The study, taken as a whole, reports: Blood also held most thyroid clonotypes expanded beyond 0.001.

The rearrangement links TRBV2 to TRBJ2-1; D gene uncertain. Material for sequencing was blood. This TCR derives from a woman younger than 45 with Graves' hyperthyroidism. The CDR3 DNA reads TGTGCCAGCAGTGAGAACCACACACCGTCTGATGAGCGGTTCTTC. Translating gives CASSENHTPSDERFF.